This T cell receptor (beta chain) was sequenced for a study of siplizumab effects on memory and regulatory T cells. V was shortened by 4 bases and J by 1 base, with 29 bases between the two germline ends. The CDR3 totals 20 residues. Libraries were prepared by immunoSEQ multiplex PCR; TCRdb keeps only in-frame clonotypes and omits some of them. The repertoire holds roughly 60,000 clones, with roughly 96% as singletons. Whole-study results and caveats: Among mappable alloreactive CD4+ clones, the Treg-derived fraction averaged around 69% with siplizumab versus about 25% in controls.

Where a few donor pairs were concerned, the unstimulated naive, memory, effector memory and TEMRA subsets underwent sequencing. This clone was seen a single time. Its antigen remains unknown. The clonotype comes from a human donor in good health. The chain carries TRBV5-3 and TRBJ1-2; TRBD1 might be the D (5 bases). TRBV5-3 is identified as an open reading frame with a role that is uncertain. Sequences were obtained from naive CD8+ T cells sorted from blood. This chain's CDR3 is CARSLDVAIRDGVLNYGYTF. The CDR3 DNA is TGTGCCAGAAGCCTGGATGTCGCCATTCGGGACGGAGTACTTAACTATGGCTACACCTTC.